The clone carrying this T cell receptor (beta chain) was seen a few times. As yet, its antigen is unknown. This record belongs to a study of blood T cells in healthy people across ages. The CDR3 runs to 16 residues. Germline lookup yields CDR1 SGHKS and CDR2 YYEKEE (reference sequence). J was trimmed by 11 bases and V by 6 bases; bases with no gene match: 18. For the second PCR, which ran for roughly 6 to 12 cycles, a sample-barcoded 5' primer and a J-beta primer mix were used. With 12 random nucleotides, a template-switch adaptor tagged each individual cDNA molecule. TCRdb analysed the 5' RACE reads with MiXCR anew, one entry per CDR3 protein. The repertoire holds 700,000 to 850,000 distinct CDR3 sequences, with roughly 34% as singletons. Study-level points and caveats: Donors of long life had a larger count of naive CD4+ cells and greater diversity than aged donors. Per million T cells, the diversity of TCR beta decreased roughly linearly as age advanced. Unsorted PBMCs prevented conclusive naive versus antigen-experienced comparison.

The material sequenced was blood. The clonotype was recovered from a man aged 18 to 29 in good health. The V gene is TRBV5-5, the J gene TRBJ2-5, with 11 bases matching TRBD2. CDR3 sequence: CASILALAGGFDEQYF. CDR3 nucleotides: TGTGCCAGCATCCTGGCCCTAGCGGGGGGTTTCGATGAGCAGTACTTC. Complete variable domain (other parts from reference TRBV5-5 and TRBJ2-5): DAGVTQSPTHLIKTRGQQVTLRCSPISGHKSVSWYQQVLGQGPQFIFQYYEKEERGRGNFPDRFSARQFPNYSSELNVNALLLGDSALYLCASILALAGGFDEQYFGPGTRLLVL.